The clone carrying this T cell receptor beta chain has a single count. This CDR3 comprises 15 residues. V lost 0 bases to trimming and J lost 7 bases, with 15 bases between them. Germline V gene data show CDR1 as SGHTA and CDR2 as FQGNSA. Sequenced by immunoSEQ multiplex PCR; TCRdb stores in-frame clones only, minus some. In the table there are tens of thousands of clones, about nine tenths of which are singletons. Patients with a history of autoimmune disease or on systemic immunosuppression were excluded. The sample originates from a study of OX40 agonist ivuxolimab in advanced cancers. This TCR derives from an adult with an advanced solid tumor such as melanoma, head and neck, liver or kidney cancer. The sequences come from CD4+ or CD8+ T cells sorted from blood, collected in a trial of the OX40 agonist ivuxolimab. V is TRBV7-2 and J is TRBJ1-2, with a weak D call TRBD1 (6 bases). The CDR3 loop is CASSLANLGAGGYTF. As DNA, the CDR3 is TGTGCCAGCAGCTTAGCGAACCTGGGGGCTGGTGGCTACACCTTC.